The entry that follows covers one T cell receptor (beta chain) sequence. This specimen comes from a study of blood T cell repertoires in COVID-19. In the original workflow: Reference gene primers were amplified, and this amplification served to estimate nucleated cell counts. Clones were read by immunoSEQ multiplex PCR, and TCRdb kept only the in-frame ones, dropping some. V and J calls and clone size are as listed in that table; D and trimming were resolved from the DNA. The sample has hundreds of thousands of clones; roughly 90% are singletons. CDR3 length equals 13 residues. The germline V and J ends were trimmed by 6 bases and 6 bases, with 11 bases remaining between them.

The chain links TRBV12-3 or TRBV12-4 to TRBJ2-2; D is uncertain. The sequenced material came from PBMCs or T cells enriched from blood (not recorded which). This clonotype was obtained from a woman aged 50 to 65 who had recovered from COVID-19. The CDR3 DNA sequence: TGTGCCAGCAGCAAACAGATCTCCGGGGAGCTGTTTTTT. Its protein product is CASSKQISGELFF.